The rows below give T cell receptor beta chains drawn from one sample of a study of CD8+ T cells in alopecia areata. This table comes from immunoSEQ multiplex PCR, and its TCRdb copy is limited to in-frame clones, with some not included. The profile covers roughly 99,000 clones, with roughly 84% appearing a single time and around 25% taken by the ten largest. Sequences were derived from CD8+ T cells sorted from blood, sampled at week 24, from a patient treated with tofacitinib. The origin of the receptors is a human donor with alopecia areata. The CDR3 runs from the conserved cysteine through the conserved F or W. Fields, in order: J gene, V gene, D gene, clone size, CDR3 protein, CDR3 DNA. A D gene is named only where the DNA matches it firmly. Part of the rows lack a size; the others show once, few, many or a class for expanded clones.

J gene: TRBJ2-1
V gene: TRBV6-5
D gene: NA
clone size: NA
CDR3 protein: CASSYSQGLPSNEQFF
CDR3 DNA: TGTGCCAGCAGTTACTCTCAGGGGCTCCCTTCGAATGAGCAGTTCTTC

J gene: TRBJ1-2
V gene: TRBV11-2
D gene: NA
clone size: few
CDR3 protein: CASSSGEFTGYTF
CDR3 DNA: TGTGCCAGCAGCTCCGGTGAATTTACTGGCTACACCTTC

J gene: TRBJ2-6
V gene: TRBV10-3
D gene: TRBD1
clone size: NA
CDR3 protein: CAISELKTGVGANVLTF
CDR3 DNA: TGTGCCATCAGTGAGTTAAAGACAGGGGTTGGGGCCAACGTCCTGACTTTC

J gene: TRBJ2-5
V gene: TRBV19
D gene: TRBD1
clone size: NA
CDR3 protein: CASGTGVIEEQYF
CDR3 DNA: TGTGCCAGTGGGACAGGGGTGATCGAGGAGCAGTACTTC

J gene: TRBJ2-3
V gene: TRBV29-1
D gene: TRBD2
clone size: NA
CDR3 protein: CSVEGSSGGATDTQYF
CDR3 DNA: TGCAGCGTTGAAGGTAGTAGCGGGGGGGCGACAGATACGCAGTATTTT

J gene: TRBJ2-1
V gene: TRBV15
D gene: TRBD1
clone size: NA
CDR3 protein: CATSTGTGGFEQFF
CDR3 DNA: TGTGCCACCAGCACCGGGACAGGCGGCTTTGAGCAGTTCTTC

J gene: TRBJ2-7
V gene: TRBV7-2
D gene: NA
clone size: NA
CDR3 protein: CASSPGDPTTSYEQYF
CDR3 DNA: TGTGCCAGCAGCCCGGGGGACCCAACTACCTCCTACGAGCAGTACTTC

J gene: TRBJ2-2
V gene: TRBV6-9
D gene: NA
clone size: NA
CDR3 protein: CASSYGIIGELFF
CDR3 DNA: TGTGCCAGCAGTTACGGAATCATCGGGGAGCTGTTTTTT

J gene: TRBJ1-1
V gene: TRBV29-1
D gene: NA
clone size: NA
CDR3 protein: CSERTLNTEAFF
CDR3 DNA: TGCAGCGAACGGACGCTGAACACTGAAGCTTTCTTT

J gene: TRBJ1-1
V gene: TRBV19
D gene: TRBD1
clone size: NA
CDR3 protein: CASSIGQGGTEAFF
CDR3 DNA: TGTGCCAGTAGTATTGGACAGGGGGGCACTGAAGCTTTCTTT

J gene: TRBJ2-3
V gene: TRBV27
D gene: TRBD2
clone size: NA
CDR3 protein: CASSLGGTSGASTDTQYF
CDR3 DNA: TGTGCCAGCAGTTTAGGGGGGACTAGCGGGGCCAGCACAGATACGCAGTATTTT

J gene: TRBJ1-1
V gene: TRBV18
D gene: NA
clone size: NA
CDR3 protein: CASSHGGGMNTEAFF
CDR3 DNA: TGTGCCAGCTCACACGGGGGAGGTATGAACACTGAAGCTTTCTTT

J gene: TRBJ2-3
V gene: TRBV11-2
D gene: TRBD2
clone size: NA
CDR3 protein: CASSLDLAGDLSTDTQYF
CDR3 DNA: TGCGCCAGCAGCTTAGACCTAGCGGGGGACCTTAGCACAGATACGCAGTATTTT

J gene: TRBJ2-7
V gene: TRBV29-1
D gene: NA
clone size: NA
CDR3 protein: CSVEDNQETYEQYF
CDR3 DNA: TGCAGCGTTGAAGATAATCAGGAAACCTACGAGCAGTACTTC

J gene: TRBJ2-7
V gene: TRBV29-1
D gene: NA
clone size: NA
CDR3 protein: CSVEEKDSPYEQYF
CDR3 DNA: TGCAGCGTTGAAGAAAAGGACAGTCCCTACGAGCAGTACTTC

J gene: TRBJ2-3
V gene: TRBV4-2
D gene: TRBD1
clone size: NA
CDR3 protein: CASSEGQGSTDTQYF
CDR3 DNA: TGTGCCAGCAGCGAAGGACAGGGGAGCACAGATACGCAGTATTTT

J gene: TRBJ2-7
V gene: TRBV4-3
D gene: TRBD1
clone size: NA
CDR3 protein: CASSQEADRELSYEQYF
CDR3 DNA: TGCGCCAGCAGCCAAGAAGCTGACAGGGAGCTCTCCTACGAGCAGTACTTC

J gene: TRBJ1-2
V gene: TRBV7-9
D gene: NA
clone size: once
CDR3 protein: CASSSYPLYRSYGYTF
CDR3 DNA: TGTGCCAGCAGCTCATATCCCCTCTACAGGTCCTATGGCTACACCTTC

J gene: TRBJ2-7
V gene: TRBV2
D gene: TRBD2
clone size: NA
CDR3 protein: CASSVSGGAIYEQYF
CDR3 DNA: TGTGCCAGCAGCGTAAGCGGGGGGGCCATCTACGAGCAGTACTTC

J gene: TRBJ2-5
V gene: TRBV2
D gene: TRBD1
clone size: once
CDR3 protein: CASKQTGEQETQYF
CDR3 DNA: TGTGCCAGCAAACAGACAGGGGAACAAGAGACCCAGTACTTC

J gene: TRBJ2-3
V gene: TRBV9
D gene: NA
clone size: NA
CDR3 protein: CASSGGSLAPLGDTQYF
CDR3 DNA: TGTGCCAGCAGCGGGGGTAGCCTAGCCCCCCTGGGAGATACGCAGTATTTT

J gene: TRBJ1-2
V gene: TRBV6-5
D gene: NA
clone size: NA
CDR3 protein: CAIGRSYGYTF
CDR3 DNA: TGTGCCATCGGAAGGAGCTATGGCTACACCTTC

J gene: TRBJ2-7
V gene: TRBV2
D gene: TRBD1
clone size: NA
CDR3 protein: CASSESGQAYEQYF
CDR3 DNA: TGTGCCAGCAGTGAATCGGGACAGGCCTACGAGCAGTACTTC

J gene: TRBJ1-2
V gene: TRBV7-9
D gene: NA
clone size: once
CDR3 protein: CASSLVGTQDGYTF
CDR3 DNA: TGTGCCAGCAGCTTAGTTGGGACACAGGACGGCTACACCTTC

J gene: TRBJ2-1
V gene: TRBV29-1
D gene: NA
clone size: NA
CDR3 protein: CSVWAGGAHYNEQFF
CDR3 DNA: TGCAGCGTTTGGGCTGGGGGGGCCCACTACAATGAGCAGTTCTTC

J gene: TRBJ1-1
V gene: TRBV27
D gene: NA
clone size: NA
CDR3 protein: CASSFLGLGTEAFF
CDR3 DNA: TGTGCCAGCAGTTTCCTGGGGCTCGGGACTGAAGCTTTCTTT

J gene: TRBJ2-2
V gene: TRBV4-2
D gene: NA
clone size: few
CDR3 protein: CASSQEDGDTGELFF
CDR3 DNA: TGTGCCAGCAGCCAGGAGGACGGAGACACCGGGGAGCTGTTTTTT

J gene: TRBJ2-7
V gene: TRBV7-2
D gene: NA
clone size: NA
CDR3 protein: CASSLRPYEQYF
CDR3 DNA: TGTGCCAGCAGCTTAAGGCCCTACGAGCAGTACTTC

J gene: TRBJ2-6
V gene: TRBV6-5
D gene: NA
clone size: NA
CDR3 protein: CASSYSSGANVLTF
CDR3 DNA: TGTGCCAGCAGTTACTCGTCCGGGGCCAACGTCCTGACTTTC

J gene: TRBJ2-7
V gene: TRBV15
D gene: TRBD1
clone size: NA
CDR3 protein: CATSKGQGYEQYF
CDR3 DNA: TGTGCCACCAGCAAGGGACAGGGCTACGAGCAGTACTTC

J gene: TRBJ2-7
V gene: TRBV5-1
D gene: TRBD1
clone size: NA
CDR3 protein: CASSLEGTGILNEQYF
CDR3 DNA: TGCGCCAGCAGCTTAGAAGGGACAGGAATCCTCAACGAGCAGTACTTC

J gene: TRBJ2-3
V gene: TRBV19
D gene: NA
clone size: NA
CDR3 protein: CASTWQGTDTQYF
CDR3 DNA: TGTGCCAGTACGTGGCAGGGAACAGATACGCAGTATTTT

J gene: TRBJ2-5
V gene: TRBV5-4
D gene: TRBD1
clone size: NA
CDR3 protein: CASSLWDREEETQYF
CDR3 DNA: TGTGCCAGCAGCTTGTGGGACAGGGAGGAAGAGACCCAGTACTTC

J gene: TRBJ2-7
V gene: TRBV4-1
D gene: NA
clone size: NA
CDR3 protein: CASSAQGGEQYF
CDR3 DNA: TGCGCCAGCAGCGCCCAGGGCGGCGAGCAGTACTTC

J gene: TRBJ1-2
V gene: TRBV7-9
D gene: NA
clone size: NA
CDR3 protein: CASSPAGGDGYTF
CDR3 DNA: TGTGCCAGCAGCCCGGCGGGAGGGGATGGCTACACCTTC

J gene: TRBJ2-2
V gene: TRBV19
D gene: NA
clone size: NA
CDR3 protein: CASSSGIIGELFF
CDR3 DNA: TGTGCCAGTAGTTCCGGGATAATCGGGGAGCTGTTTTTT

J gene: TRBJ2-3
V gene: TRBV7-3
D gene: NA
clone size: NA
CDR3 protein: CASSVGLAFEATDTQYF
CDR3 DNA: TGTGCCAGCAGCGTAGGCCTGGCCTTCGAGGCCACAGATACGCAGTATTTT

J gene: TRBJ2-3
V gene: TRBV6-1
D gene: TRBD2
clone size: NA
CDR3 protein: CASSAPHGSLAGGPDTQYF
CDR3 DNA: TGTGCCAGCAGTGCCCCCCACGGTTCGCTAGCGGGGGGCCCAGATACGCAGTATTTT

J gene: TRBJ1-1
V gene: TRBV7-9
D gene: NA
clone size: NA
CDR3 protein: CASSTATEAFF
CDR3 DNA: TGTGCCAGCAGCACGGCCACTGAAGCTTTCTTT

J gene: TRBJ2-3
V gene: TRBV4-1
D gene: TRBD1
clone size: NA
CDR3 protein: CASSPGTGASTDTQYF
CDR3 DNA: TGCGCCAGCAGCCCCGGGACAGGGGCTAGCACAGATACGCAGTATTTT

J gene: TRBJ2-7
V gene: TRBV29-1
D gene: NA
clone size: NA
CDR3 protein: CSVVSSSYEQYF
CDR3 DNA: TGCAGCGTTGTTTCTAGCTCCTACGAGCAGTACTTC

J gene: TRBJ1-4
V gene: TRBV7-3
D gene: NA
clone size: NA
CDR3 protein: CASSKKTQGLEKLFF
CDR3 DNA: TGTGCCAGCAGCAAAAAAACGCAGGGCCTTGAAAAACTGTTTTTT

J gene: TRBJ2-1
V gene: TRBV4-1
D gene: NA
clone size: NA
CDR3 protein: CASSQSPQNNEQFF
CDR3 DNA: TGCGCCAGCAGCCAATCTCCGCAGAACAATGAGCAGTTCTTC

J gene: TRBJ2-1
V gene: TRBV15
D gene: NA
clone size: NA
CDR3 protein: CATSRDALGGTYNEQFF
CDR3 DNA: TGTGCCACCAGCAGAGATGCCTTGGGGGGTACCTACAATGAGCAGTTCTTC

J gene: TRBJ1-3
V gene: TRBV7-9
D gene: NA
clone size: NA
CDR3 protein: CASTTVSGNTIYF
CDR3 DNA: TGTGCCAGCACGACAGTCTCTGGAAACACCATATATTTT

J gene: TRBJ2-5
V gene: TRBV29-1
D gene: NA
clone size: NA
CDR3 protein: CSVEDLHGQETQYF
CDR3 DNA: TGCAGCGTTGAAGATTTGCACGGTCAAGAGACCCAGTACTTC

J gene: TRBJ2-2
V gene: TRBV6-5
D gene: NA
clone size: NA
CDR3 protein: CASSYVLRGRAGELFF
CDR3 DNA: TGTGCCAGCAGTTACGTCCTTCGGGGGCGGGCCGGGGAGCTGTTTTTT

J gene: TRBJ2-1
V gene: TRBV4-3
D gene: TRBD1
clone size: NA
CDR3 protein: CASSQESTGGEWGSYNEQFF
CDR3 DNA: TGCGCCAGCAGCCAAGAGTCTACAGGGGGAGAATGGGGTTCCTACAATGAGCAGTTCTTC

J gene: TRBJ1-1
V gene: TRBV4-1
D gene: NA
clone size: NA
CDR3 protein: CASSRGDGGLSEAFF
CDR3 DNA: TGCGCCAGCAGCCGAGGGGACGGCGGATTATCTGAAGCTTTCTTT

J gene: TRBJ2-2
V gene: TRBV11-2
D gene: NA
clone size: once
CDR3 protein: CASSTRQGGGGELFF
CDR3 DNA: TGTGCCAGCAGCACCAGACAGGGAGGAGGCGGGGAGCTGTTTTTT

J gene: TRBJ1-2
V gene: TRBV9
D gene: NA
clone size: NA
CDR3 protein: CASSGDKKTSSNYGYTF
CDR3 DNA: TGTGCCAGCAGCGGCGACAAAAAAACCTCTTCTAACTATGGCTACACCTTC

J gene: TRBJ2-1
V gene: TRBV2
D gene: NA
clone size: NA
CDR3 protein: CASSDPTLGEQFF
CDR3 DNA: TGTGCCAGCAGTGATCCGACTTTGGGTGAGCAGTTCTTC

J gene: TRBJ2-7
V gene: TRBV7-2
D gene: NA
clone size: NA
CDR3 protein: CASSLTRYEQYF
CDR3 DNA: TGTGCCAGCAGCCTGACCCGCTACGAGCAGTACTTC